This T cell receptor (beta chain) came from a study of blood T cells in healthy people across ages (dated by TCRdb to the mid-2010s). Looking at the study overall: Template switching captured roughly one uniquely barcoded TCR beta cDNA molecule per two T cells in model experiments. Donors of different ages were randomly distributed across sequencing lanes to avoid experimental bias. Two additional independent replicas of 1 million unique cDNA reads from the same blood draw were analyzed for two donors (one aged 18 to 29 and one aged 80 or older). Four age groups were formed from the donors: young (average approximately 17 years), middle-aged (more than 35), aged (about 62) and long-lived (approximately 80). Using deep sequencing normalized with unique cDNA molecular identifiers, the study measured how TCR beta repertoire diversity changes with age.

Findings and caveats that apply to the study as a whole: Because donor CMV infection status was unknown, age-related changes in expanded clonotypes were potentially confounded. The percentage of naive T cells measured by flow cytometry correlated strongly with observed TCR beta diversity. Compared with the aged group, more naive CD4+ T cells, fewer expanded clones and increased TCR diversity were shown by the long-lived group, suggesting age selection. Observed TCR beta diversity per million T cells fell roughly linearly with age, and a significant reduction was already apparent by age around 40. Estimates of total diversity from one million sequenced T cells were regarded as lower bounds and underestimates. Conclusive comparison of naive and antigen-experienced compartments was prevented by the profiling of bulk unsorted PBMCs.

The method behind the library was 5' RACE. Instrument on record: Illumina HiSeq 2500. A second PCR of about 6 to 11 cycles was performed with a sample-barcoded 5' primer and a J-beta primer mix. Each TCR beta cDNA molecule received a unique molecular identifier from a template-switch 5' adaptor carrying 12 random nucleotides. Each sample yielded at least 2.5 million CDR3-containing paired-end reads. First-strand cDNA was synthesized from all RNA with the Mint cDNA synthesis kit, primed by a TRBC-specific oligonucleotide. Following uracil-DNA glycosylase treatment, a first 18-cycle PCR with universal primers M1SS and BC2_uni_R was performed on all cDNA. The authors' pipeline ran thus. Normalization of each sample was performed by random selection of 1 million high-quality reads, each carrying a distinct molecular identifier. Instead of being binned into consensus sequences, reads that shared molecular identifiers were thrown out. MiTCR, run with a Q25 quality threshold and the strictest error-elimination algorithm, handled CDR3 identification, clonotype clustering and error correction. A nonparametric unseen species model with Euler transformation was used to estimate a lower bound on total TCR beta diversity. The public reads were reprocessed in TCRdb via fastp at Q25 and MiXCR, keeping in-frame beta chains. Duplicate CDR3 protein sequences are folded into a single record with the most common DNA and genes. TCRdb's processing, not the authors', yielded these V and J calls. The sample table lists about 1.4 million distinct CDR3 sequences, around 59% of them with a count of one. The ten top clones hold about 6.7% of the sample.

Regarding this clonotype: The antigen this receptor binds is unknown. Nothing much larger sits one base from this clone, and base qualities are not available.

The donors were roughly 40 Caucasian individuals from Russia, aged about 6 to 95 years, who were systemically healthy. Approximately 9.3 milliliters of peripheral blood were drawn from each donor into EDTA-treated Vacutainer tubes. Ficoll-Paque density-gradient centrifugation was used to isolate PBMCs, with at least 6.5 million per sample. Total RNA, at least 6 micrograms per sample, was extracted from PBMCs with Trizol reagent. For every donor, an aliquot of PBMCs went through flow cytometry to measure the percentages of naive CD45RAhigh/CD27high T cells. The germline V gene (reference sequence) provides CDR1 DFQATT and CDR2 SNEGSKA. From its cysteine to its phenylalanine, the CDR3 spans 14 amino acids. Only the CDR3 portion is preserved as DNA: 42 bases, with reading frame beginning at the first base.

The sample consisted of blood. The sequence is built from TRBV20-1 and TRBJ2-5, with TRBD1 perhaps the D gene, on 6 matching bases. The assigned J gene may be wrong: the sequence end matches TRBJ2-7 better. This clonotype originated in a man aged 18 to 29 in good health. The DNA is as follows: TGCAGTGCTACCGCGACAGGAGAACCCTACGAGCAGTACTTC. This gives the protein CSATATGEPYEQYF.